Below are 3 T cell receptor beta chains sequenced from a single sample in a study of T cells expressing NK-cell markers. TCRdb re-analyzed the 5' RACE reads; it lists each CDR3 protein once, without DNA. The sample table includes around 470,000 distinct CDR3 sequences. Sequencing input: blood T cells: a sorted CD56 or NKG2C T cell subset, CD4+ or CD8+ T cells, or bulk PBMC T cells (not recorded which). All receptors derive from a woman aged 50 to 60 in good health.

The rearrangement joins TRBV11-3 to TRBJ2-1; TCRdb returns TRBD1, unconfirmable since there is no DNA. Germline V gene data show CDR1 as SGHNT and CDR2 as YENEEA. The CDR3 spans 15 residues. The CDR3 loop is CASSLGQGKNNEQFF. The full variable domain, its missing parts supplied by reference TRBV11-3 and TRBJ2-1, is EAGVVQSPRYKIIEKKQPVAFWCNPISGHNTLYWYLQNLGQGPELLIRYENEEAVDDSQLPKDRFSAERLKGVDSTLKIQPAELGDSAVYLCASSLGQGKNNEQFFGPGTRLTVL.

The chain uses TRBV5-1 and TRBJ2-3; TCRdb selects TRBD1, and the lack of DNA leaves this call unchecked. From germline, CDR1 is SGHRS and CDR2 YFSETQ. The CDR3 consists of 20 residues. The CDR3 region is CASSLLRGRETTVRTDTQYF.

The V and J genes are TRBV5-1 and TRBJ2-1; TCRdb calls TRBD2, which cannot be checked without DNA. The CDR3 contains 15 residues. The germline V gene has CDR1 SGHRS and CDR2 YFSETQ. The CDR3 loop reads CASQLDGTFYNEQFF.